This T cell receptor beta chain comes out of a study of T cells expressing NK-cell markers. Study details: Source material for TCR beta repertoires consisted of sorted CD3+CD56+NKG2C+, CD3+CD56+NKG2C- and CD3+CD56-NKG2C+ T cells. The eight sequenced donors comprised seven who were HCMV-seropositive and one who was seronegative. Regarding the study as a whole: Four donors showed these clonotypes also leading the CD3+CD56-NKG2C+ fraction.

UMI-tagged 5'RACE template switching yielded the TCR beta cDNA. TCRdb reprocessed the 5' RACE reads and stores each CDR3 protein as one record, lacking DNA. The sample table sets out some 140,000 distinct CDR3 sequences. The germline gives CDR1 MGHRA, CDR2 YSYEKL. CDR3 length: 13 amino acids. Comment on this clonotype: Its antigen remains unknown.

The TCR comes from a woman aged 50 to 60 in good health. The chain is built from TRBV4-1 and TRBJ2-3. What was sequenced was blood T cells: a sorted CD56 or NKG2C T cell subset, CD4+ or CD8+ T cells, or bulk PBMC T cells (not recorded which). The CDR3 is CASSQANTDTQYF.